This T cell receptor (beta chain) was observed in a study of cytomegalovirus exposure and HLA in healthy donors. General observations from the study: The authors reported that TCR beta sequences could predict HLA-A and HLA-B alleles. These predictions were accurate for most subjects in the first cohort. Reports showed the classifier diagnosing cytomegalovirus status with high specificity and sensitivity.

The V end lost 4 bases, the J end lost 4 bases, and 17 bases lay between the germline ends. The germline V gene has CDR1 LNHDA and CDR2 SQIVND (reference sequence). The CDR3 has 15 residues. Notes on this clone: Antigen specificity is unknown.

With 60 Vbeta and 13 Jbeta primers, the PCR was carried out. The authors' processing: A later analysis tallied approximately 78 million unique TCR beta chains, 10 million to 12 million of them shared. The table came from immunoSEQ multiplex PCR; TCRdb's copy has only in-frame clones and leaves some out. That table is the source of V, J and clone size, and D and trimming were worked out from the DNA. The profile shows roughly 190,000 clones, more than 75% of them singletons. V usage is TRBV19 and J usage is TRBJ2-7; D is possibly TRBD1 (6 bases). Source material: PBMCs. This TCR was recovered from a man aged 25-45 years in good health and CMV-seronegative. The CDR3 protein is CASSTPTRGGYEQYF. In nucleotides, the CDR3 is TGTGCCAGTAGTACACCAACACGAGGGGGTTACGAGCAGTACTTC.